The next 25 T cell receptor beta chains were all read from a single sample in a study of radiotherapy plus CTLA-4 blockade in lung cancer. Measured with immunoSEQ multiplex PCR; TCRdb has only the in-frame clones, and not every one. Seen here are about 39,000 clones, 75% to 85% observed once, and the top ten hold about 22%. Here the sequenced sample was peripheral blood, taken from a patient treated with radiotherapy plus ipilimumab. The origin of the receptors is a human donor with non-small cell lung cancer that progressed on radiotherapy plus ipilimumab.

This clone was detected once. The chain employs TRBV28 and TRBJ1-1; 8 bases match TRBD1. The CDR3 spans 14 residues. CDR1 and CDR2 (germline): MDHEN, SYDVKM. V was pared by 6 bases and J by 10 bases, with 13 bases of the junction left unmatched. As DNA, the CDR3 is TGTGCCAGCAGCAACAGGGGGGGAATTCGGGGAGCTTTCTTT. Translation: CASSNRGGIRGAFF.

The chain has TRBV5-4 and TRBJ2-2, with 7 bases aligning to TRBD2. The CDR3 totals 18 residues. With V trimmed by 1 base and J by 5 bases, 14 bases remained unmatched. Germline values: CDR1 SGHNT, CDR2 YYREEE (reference sequence). The CDR3 protein is CASSLLLGGAGNTGELFF. DNA for the CDR3: TGTGCCAGCAGCTTGCTCCTAGGTGGAGCGGGGAATACCGGGGAGCTGTTTTTT.

The V gene is TRBV28, the J gene TRBJ1-2; possibly TRBD1 for D (5 bases). The CDR3 extends over 12 amino acids. CDR1 and CDR2 (germline): MDHEN, SYDVKM. Trimming removed 5 bases at V and 7 bases at J, with 11 bases between. The chain's CDR3 is CASSAGLSGYTF. The CDR3 nucleotides are TGTGCCAGCAGTGCGGGACTGAGTGGCTACACCTTC.

This clone was seen a few times. This chain connects TRBV9 to TRBJ2-7; D remains ambiguous. CDR1 and CDR2 (germline): SGDLS, YYNGEE. The CDR3 contains 11 residues. Trimming shortened V by 3 bases and J by 3 bases, and 4 bases separated the two germline ends. This chain's CDR3 is CASSDIYEQYF. The CDR3 bases are TGTGCCAGCAGCGACATCTACGAGCAGTACTTC.

This clone has more than one count but fewer than ten. The CDR3 bases are TGTGCCAGCAGCAAAGGGGACAGGGTAAGCTACAATGAGCAGTTCTTC. It is translated as CASSKGDRVSYNEQFF. The chain combines TRBV21-1 with TRBJ2-1; TRBD1 is the table's D call, not checked against the DNA. TRBV21-1 constitutes a pseudogene. CDR3 length equals 16 residues.

V is TRBV4-2 and J is TRBJ1-2, with unresolved D. Germline V gene data show CDR1 as LGHNA and CDR2 as YNFKEQ. The CDR3 extends over 14 amino acids. Trimming removed 0 bases at V and 5 bases at J, with 10 bases between. The CDR3 region has the DNA TGTGCCAGCAGCCAAGACGAAACCGGGTATGGCTACACCTTC. Its translation: CASSQDETGYGYTF.

This clone has just a few counts. The rearrangement joins TRBV7-2 to TRBJ2-3; 10 nucleotides agree with TRBD2. The CDR3 is 17 amino acids. The germline CDR1 and CDR2 sequences are SGHTA and FQGNSA. V shed 5 bases, J shed 5 bases, and the junction held 13 bases outside the gene matches. CDR3 in amino acids: CASSPVQRGGSGDTQYF. The CDR3 DNA reads TGTGCCAGCAGCCCGGTCCAGCGGGGGGGTTCCGGAGATACGCAGTATTTT.

J is TRBJ2-1 and V is TRBV5-4; 9 bases fit TRBD2. The junction had 9 bases not matched to a gene; V was cut back by 4 bases and J by 1 base. This CDR3 spans 17 amino acids. Germline CDR1 SGHNT, CDR2 YYREEE (reference sequence). Here the CDR3 DNA reads TGTGCCAGCAGCCTGGGCGGGGGGGCCGTTTCCTACAATGAGCAGTTCTTC. This codes for CASSLGGGAVSYNEQFF.

This clone has a handful of counts. This chain uses TRBV2 with TRBJ1-1, with 10 bases aligning to TRBD1. Losses at the gene ends were 6 bases for V and 5 bases for J; bases not matched to a gene: 6. This CDR3 has 14 amino acids. The V gene's germline CDR1 is SNHLY and CDR2 FYNNEI. CDR3 loop: CASRTGGGRTEAFF. The DNA for the CDR3 is TGTGCCAGCAGGACAGGGGGCGGGAGGACTGAAGCTTTCTTT.

This clone has only one observation. The chain is built from TRBV7-3 and TRBJ2-3; D perhaps matches TRBD1 (5 bases). The CDR3 has 13 amino acids. Germline CDR1 SGHTA, CDR2 FQGTGA. The germline V and J ends were trimmed by 2 bases and 5 bases, with 8 bases remaining between them. The DNA of the CDR3 is TGTGCCAGCAGCTTACCAGGGTTAGATACGCAGTATTTT. It is translated as CASSLPGLDTQYF.

V gene TRBV11-2 combines with J gene TRBJ1-5; 7 positions agree with TRBD1. The length of the CDR3 is 14 residues. With V trimmed by 5 bases and J by 3 bases, 4 bases remained unmatched. The V gene's germline CDR1 is SGHAT and CDR2 FQNNGV. CDR3 residues: CASSPGTDNQPQHF. The CDR3 nucleotides read TGTGCCAGCAGCCCGGGGACAGACAATCAGCCCCAGCATTTT. Variable domain in full (rest from reference TRBV11-2 and TRBJ1-5): EAGVAQSPRYKIIEKRQSVAFWCNPISGHATLYWYQQILGQGPKLLIQFQNNGVVDDSQLPKDRFSAERLKGVDSTLKIQPAKLEDSAVYLCASSPGTDNQPQHFGDGTRLSIL.

The V call is TRBV7-3, the J call TRBJ2-3; D is possibly TRBD2 (7 bases). CDR1 and CDR2 from the germline V gene are SGHTA and FQGTGA. This CDR3 is built from 13 residues. V lost 7 bases and J lost 10, with 18 bases in between. CDR3 sequence: CASTVPGRGPQYF. The CDR3 region has the DNA TGTGCCAGCACCGTACCCGGGCGGGGGCCGCAGTATTTT.

This clone was counted only a few times. The chain recombines TRBV4-3 with TRBJ1-1; D unresolved. Per the germline V gene, CDR1 is LGHNA and CDR2 is YSLEER. Trimming removed 3 bases from V and 11 bases from J, with 19 bases in between. The CDR3 is made up of 14 amino acids. The CDR3 nucleotides are TGCGCCAGCAGCCAGGCGGCCTTAAAAGCCGGGGCTTTCTTT. This sequence encodes CASSQAALKAGAFF.

This chain connects TRBV4-1 to TRBJ1-5; D is perhaps TRBD1 (6 bases). The germline V and J ends were trimmed by 0 bases and 1 base, with 16 bases remaining between them. The V gene's germline CDR1 is MGHRA and CDR2 YSYEKL. CDR3 length equals 18 residues. The CDR3 spells CASSQEGGGQRSNQPQHF. The DNA for the CDR3 is TGCGCCAGCAGCCAAGAAGGGGGGGGACAAAGAAGCAATCAGCCCCAGCATTTT.

The chain carries TRBV19 and TRBJ2-6; 10 positions agree with TRBD1. V was clipped by 1 base and J by 0 bases; unmatched bases: 3. Germline CDR1 reads LNHDA; CDR2 reads SQIVND (reference sequence). The CDR3 is 18 amino acids. The CDR3 DNA reads as TGTGCCAGTAGTATAGGGAGACAGGGGGCCTCTGGGGCCAACGTCCTGACTTTC. Its translation is CASSIGRQGASGANVLTF.

J is TRBJ1-1 and V is TRBV6-1, with 9 bases identical to TRBD1. The CDR3 loop spans 13 amino acids. The V gene's germline CDR1 is MNHNS and CDR2 SASEGT. Trimming removed 6 bases from V and 5 bases from J; junction bases left unmatched: 4. The CDR3 region is CASRDRGRTEAFF. The CDR3 DNA is TGTGCCAGCAGGGACAGGGGAAGGACTGAAGCTTTCTTT.

CDR3 in DNA: TGCGCCAGCAGCCAAGCCTCCACTGTGGGCTCCCCTGGCTACACCTTC. The encoded protein is CASSQASTVGSPGYTF. This sequence joins TRBV4-3 and TRBJ1-2; D call uncertain. Germline V lookup: CDR1 LGHNA, CDR2 YSLEER. This CDR3 contains 16 residues. The ends were cut back, 1 base at V and 7 bases at J, with 19 bases in the middle.

The V call is TRBV15, the J call TRBJ1-2; D not certain. Germline V gene data show CDR1 as LNHNV and CDR2 as YYDKDF (reference sequence). The CDR3 spans 15 residues. Trimming cost V 0 bases and J 0 bases, with 8 bases left between them. The CDR3, as DNA: TGTGCCACCAGCAGAGATCTAACAGCTAACTATGGCTACACCTTC. It is translated as CATSRDLTANYGYTF.

The chain has TRBV6-1 and TRBJ1-1, with 12 bases aligning to TRBD1. The V gene end was trimmed by 3 bases and the J gene end by 5 bases; junction bases not matched to a gene: 7. The CDR3 is made up of 16 amino acids. Per the germline V gene, CDR1 is MNHNS and CDR2 is SASEGT. The CDR3, as DNA: TGTGCCAGCAGTGAGAAGGGACAGGGGGCCGGAACTGAAGCTTTCTTT. This sequence encodes CASSEKGQGAGTEAFF.

The V gene is TRBV19, the J gene TRBJ1-2, with 7 bases lining up with TRBD1. V trimming: 5 bases; J trimming: 8 bases; junction bases outside the gene matches: 11. Looked up from germline, CDR1 is LNHDA and CDR2 is SQIVND (reference sequence). CDR3 length: 14 amino acids. CDR3 sequence: CASSPTRQGGGYTF. CDR3 DNA: TGTGCCAGTAGTCCAACCCGACAGGGTGGGGGCTACACCTTC.

V usage is TRBV5-1 and J usage is TRBJ2-3; possibly TRBD1 for D (5 bases). Trimming removed 5 bases at V and 2 bases at J, with 6 bases between. CDR3 length: 12 residues. CDR1 SGHRS and CDR2 YFSETQ come from the germline V gene. CDR3 sequence reads: CASRTDTDTQYF. For the CDR3, the DNA is TGCGCCAGCAGGACAGACACAGATACGCAGTATTTT.

The chain couples TRBV9 to TRBJ2-3; D ambiguous. The V and J ends lost 4 bases and 3 bases respectively, with 12 bases between them. The CDR3 covers 14 residues. Germline CDR1 SGDLS, CDR2 YYNGEE. CDR3 region: CASSRDIQTDTQYF. The CDR3 DNA sequence: TGTGCCAGCAGCCGAGACATTCAAACAGATACGCAGTATTTT.

This clone has a handful of counts. The J gene is TRBJ1-2, the V gene TRBV5-1; 7 bases match TRBD1. This CDR3 is built from 14 residues. With V trimmed by 4 bases and J by 3 bases, 6 bases remained unmatched. The germline V gene encodes CDR1 SGHRS and CDR2 YFSETQ. CDR3 protein: CASSPQGGDYGYTF. The CDR3 coding sequence is TGCGCCAGCAGCCCTCAGGGGGGCGACTATGGCTACACCTTC.

On this clone: At the DNA level, this CDR3 is encoded by other sequences in the same sample as well. V and J are TRBV18 and TRBJ2-7; TRBD2 matches at 9 bases. Germline V lookup: CDR1 KGHSH, CDR2 LQKENI. This CDR3 has 15 residues. Trimming at V came to 3 bases and at J to 4 bases, leaving 7 bases not matched to a gene. In DNA, the CDR3 is TGTGCCAGCTCACCGGGACTAGCCAGGGAGTACGAGCAGTACTTC. It specifies CASSPGLAREYEQYF.

V usage is TRBV5-4 and J usage is TRBJ2-6, with TRBD1 as a possible D gene (6 bases). Germline V CDR1 and CDR2: SGHNT, YYREEE (reference sequence). The CDR3 runs to 16 residues. Deletions cut 0 bases from V and 4 bases from J, with 11 bases between. The CDR3 is CASSLVSGAGANVLTF. The CDR3, as DNA: TGTGCCAGCAGCTTGGTATCAGGGGCAGGGGCCAACGTCCTGACTTTC.